This T cell receptor beta chain was sequenced in a study of OX40 agonist ivuxolimab in advanced cancers. This CDR3 has 13 residues. Per the germline V gene, CDR1 is SGHAT and CDR2 is FQNNGV. Trimming took 5 bases from V and 1 from J, leaving 8 bases between them. The data were produced by immunoSEQ multiplex PCR, yet TCRdb's version contains in-frame clones alone and is incomplete. This table has 55,000 to 90,000 clones, roughly 80% appearing once. This clone has more than one count but fewer than ten. Exclusion of a patient followed from autoimmune disease history or systemic immunosuppression. The material sequenced was CD4+ or CD8+ T cells sorted from blood, taken in a trial of the OX40 agonist ivuxolimab. The chain is built from TRBV11-2 and TRBJ1-1; the D is unclear. The receptor was isolated from an adult with an advanced solid tumor such as melanoma, head and neck, liver or kidney cancer. CDR3 bases: TGTGCCAGCAGCCTGACAAGGAACACTGAAGCTTTCTTT. It encodes CASSLTRNTEAFF.